These 25 T cell receptor beta chains were sequenced from one sample in a study of blood T cell repertoires in COVID-19. Produced via immunoSEQ multiplex PCR; TCRdb's table is partial and in-frame only. The table shows just over 70,000 clones, with roughly 89% occurring only once. The specimen was peripheral blood. The receptors were sampled from a human donor in a cohort sampled during active COVID-19.

The chain couples TRBV11-2 to TRBJ1-2; possibly TRBD1 for D (6 bases). The CDR3 loop spans 16 amino acids. The V and J ends lost 4 bases and 5 bases respectively, with 20 bases between them. Germline V gene data show CDR1 as SGHAT and CDR2 as FQNNGV. This CDR3 reads CASSSPKGVRRYGYTF. The CDR3 DNA reads TGTGCCAGCAGCTCCCCGAAGGGGGTCAGGAGGTATGGCTACACCTTC.

This chain links TRBV29-1 with TRBJ1-2, with 7 bases aligning to TRBD1. The CDR3 has 13 residues. The junction had 9 bases not matched to a gene; V was cut back by 4 bases and J by 7 bases. CDR1 and CDR2 from the germline V gene are SQVTM and ANQGSEA. CDR3 sequence (DNA): TGCAGCGTTGCGCTGACAGGGATCGGTGGCTACACCTTC. Translating it yields CSVALTGIGGYTF. The full variable domain, rest sourced from reference TRBV29-1 and TRBJ1-2, is SAVISQKPSRDICQRGTSLTIQCQVDSQVTMMFWYRQQPGQSLTLIATANQGSEATYESGFVIDKFPISRPNLTFSTLTVSNMSPEDSSIYLCSVALTGIGGYTFGSGTRLTVV.

V is TRBV2 and J is TRBJ2-7; D is perhaps TRBD2 (6 bases). Germline lookup yields CDR1 SNHLY and CDR2 FYNNEI. V lost 3 bases to trimming and J lost 7 bases, with 19 bases between them. The CDR3 is 15 amino acids. This CDR3 reads CASSDRPSPAGEQYF. Written as DNA, the CDR3 is TGTGCCAGCAGTGACAGACCTTCCCCGGCGGGGGAGCAGTACTTC.

The chain joins TRBV7-2 to TRBJ1-6, with 12 nucleotides matching TRBD1. The CDR3 loop spans 16 amino acids. Germline CDR1 and CDR2: SGHTA and FQGNSA. V dropped 6 bases and J dropped 9; count of bases not matched to a gene: 9. CDR3 protein: CASRGQGANGGSPLHF. CDR3 sequence (DNA): TGTGCCAGCAGGGGACAGGGGGCTAACGGGGGTTCACCCCTCCACTTT.

The chain uses TRBV27 and TRBJ1-4, with 7 positions matching TRBD1. The junction had 7 bases not matched to a gene; V was cut back by 2 bases and J by 7 bases. The CDR3 extends over 15 amino acids. Germline lookup yields CDR1 MNHEY and CDR2 SMNVEV (reference sequence). The CDR3 sequence: CASSLVWDSGEKLFF. The CDR3 DNA is TGTGCCAGCAGTTTAGTGTGGGACAGCGGTGAAAAACTGTTTTTT.

The chain is built from TRBV11-2 and TRBJ2-1; 8 bases align to TRBD2. V trimming: 1 base; J trimming: 5 bases; junction bases outside the gene matches: 7. The CDR3 totals 16 residues. Looked up from germline, CDR1 is SGHAT and CDR2 is FQNNGV. The CDR3 sequence is CASSLVRGGLNNEQFF. CDR3 bases: TGTGCCAGCAGCTTAGTCCGGGGGGGCCTGAACAATGAGCAGTTCTTC.

The CDR3 here is CASSQAAGLRGTDTQYF. The CDR3 DNA reads TGTGCCAGCAGCCAAGCCGCGGGACTGCGTGGCACAGATACGCAGTATTTT. V usage is TRBV4-2 and J usage is TRBJ2-3; D is possibly TRBD2 (6 bases). The CDR3 runs to 17 residues. V lost 1 base and J 1 base, leaving 15 bases between the germline ends. Germline CDR1 reads LGHNA; CDR2 reads YNFKEQ.

The V gene is TRBV30, the J gene TRBJ1-1; D not certain. Trimming took off 7 bases at V and 1 base at J, with 16 bases between the two ends. Per germline, CDR1 GTSNPN and CDR2 SVGIG (reference sequence). The CDR3 consists of 14 residues. The chain's CDR3 is CASSSPLKNTEAFF. CDR3 coding DNA: TGTGCCTCAAGTTCCCCACTTAAGAACACTGAAGCTTTCTTT. The full variable domain, with the rest looked up from reference TRBV30 and TRBJ1-1, is SQTIHQWPATLVQPVGSPLSLECTVEGTSNPNLYWYRQAAGRGLQLLFYSVGIGQISSEVPQNLSASRPQDRQFILSSKKLLLSDSGFYLCASSSPLKNTEAFFGQGTRLTVV.

The rearrangement uses TRBV5-6 and TRBJ1-1; a possible D gene is TRBD1 (5 bases). Germline V lookup: CDR1 SGHDT, CDR2 YYEEEE. Trimming stripped 0 bases from V and 9 bases from J, with 12 bases between. The CDR3 runs to 13 residues. The CDR3 loop reads CASSLAAGPKAFF. The CDR3 coding sequence is TGTGCCAGCAGCTTGGCGGCAGGGCCAAAAGCTTTCTTT. The full variable domain, in which reference TRBV5-6 and TRBJ1-1 provide the parts outside the CDR3, is DAGVTQSPTHLIKTRGQQVTLRCSPKSGHDTVSWYQQALGQGPQFIFQYYEEEERQRGNFPDRFSGHQFPNYSSELNVNALLLGDSALYLCASSLAAGPKAFFGQGTRLTVV.

J is TRBJ2-7 and V is TRBV19; 7 bases fit TRBD2. This CDR3 is built from 15 residues. Unmatched junction bases numbered 7, after V lost 5 bases and J lost 0 bases. Per germline, CDR1 LNHDA and CDR2 SQIVND (reference sequence). The CDR3 region is CASSYSLADSYEQYF. Here the CDR3 DNA reads TGTGCCAGTAGTTACTCCCTAGCGGACTCCTACGAGCAGTACTTC.

The rearrangement uses TRBV19 and TRBJ2-7, with a tentative D call TRBD2 (5 bases). This CDR3 has 14 residues. V was trimmed by 5 bases and J by 0 bases, leaving 11 bases between them. Germline V gene lookup returns CDR1 LNHDA and CDR2 SQIVND (reference sequence). As DNA, the CDR3 is TGTGCCAGTAGTCTACCTGGGAGCTCCTACGAGCAGTACTTC. Translating gives CASSLPGSSYEQYF.

This clone has a single count. This chain uses TRBV5-8 with TRBJ2-7, with D possibly TRBD2 on 6 matching bases. With 5 bases removed from V and 5 bases from J, the gap between germline ends came to 11 bases. This CDR3 region has 12 residues. The V gene's germline CDR1 is SGHTS and CDR2 YDEGEE. The chain's CDR3 is CASRPAGHEQYF. The DNA for the CDR3 is TGTGCCAGCAGACCGGCGGGACACGAGCAGTACTTC.

The CDR3 here is CAISTGPYEQYF. In nucleotides, the CDR3 is TGTGCCATCAGTACAGGGCCCTACGAGCAGTACTTC. The chain joins TRBV10-3 to TRBJ2-7, with D tentatively TRBD1 (6 bases). This CDR3 contains 12 residues. CDR1 ENHRY and CDR2 SYGVKD come from the germline V gene. The germline V and J ends were trimmed by 5 bases and 2 bases, with 7 bases remaining between them.

V gene TRBV7-3 combines with J gene TRBJ1-2; D may be TRBD1 (5 bases). The germline V and J ends were trimmed by 4 bases and 7 bases, with 16 bases remaining between them. This CDR3 is built from 14 residues. Looked up from germline, CDR1 is SGHTA and CDR2 is FQGTGA. CDR3 residues: CASSSQGPSGGYTF. The DNA for the CDR3 is TGTGCCAGCAGCTCTCAGGGTCCCTCCGGTGGCTACACCTTC.

The V gene is TRBV28, the J gene TRBJ2-7; 8 nucleotides match TRBD2. V dropped 2 bases and J dropped 7; count of bases not matched to a gene: 10. Germline-derived CDR1 and CDR2 are MDHEN and SYDVKM. The length of the CDR3 is 15 residues. In DNA form, the CDR3 reads TGTGCCAGCAGTTTAGCCCCGCGGGGGGCGAAAGAGCAGTACTTC. Encoded protein: CASSLAPRGAKEQYF.

The rearrangement joins TRBV5-1 to TRBJ2-5; D is perhaps TRBD2 (5 bases). The CDR3 has 11 amino acids. V lost 4 bases and J 4 bases, leaving 5 bases between the germline ends. Germline V gene sequence: CDR1 SGHRS, CDR2 YFSETQ. Here the CDR3 DNA reads TGCGCCAGCAGCGAGGGAGAGACCCAGTACTTC. It is translated as CASSEGETQYF.

The DNA for the CDR3 is TGTGCCAGCAGTGAAGTGGGCAGGCAAGAGACCCAGTACTTC. This translates into CASSEVGRQETQYF. The V gene is TRBV6-1, the J gene TRBJ2-5, with D hard to call. Germline V gives CDR1 MNHNS, CDR2 SASEGT. V was clipped by 1 base and J by 2 bases, with 8 bases between them. The CDR3 runs to 14 residues.

V gene TRBV5-5 combines with J gene TRBJ2-4, with D possibly TRBD1 on 6 matching bases. CDR1 and CDR2 from the germline V gene are SGHKS and YYEKEE (reference sequence). The CDR3 totals 14 residues. V gave up 10 bases and J gave up 0 bases, with 14 bases separating them. The DNA of the CDR3 is TGTGCCCCTTTGGGGGCTGGAGCCAAAAACATTCAGTACTTC. Amino acids: CAPLGAGAKNIQYF.

This clone has a handful of counts. This chain links TRBV30 with TRBJ2-7; no clear D. Trimming removed 1 base at V and 6 bases at J, with 10 bases between. Germline V gene lookup returns CDR1 GTSNPN and CDR2 SVGIG (reference sequence). The CDR3 is 12 residues long. CDR3 protein: CAWSDRPGEQYF. The CDR3 nucleotides are TGTGCCTGGAGTGACCGGCCGGGCGAGCAGTACTTC.

This chain joins TRBV28 and TRBJ1-2; weak D call: TRBD1 (6 bases). CDR3 length: 15 residues. The germline V and J ends were trimmed by 1 base and 2 bases, with 11 bases remaining between them. The germline CDR1 and CDR2 sequences are MDHEN and SYDVKM. The CDR3 is CASSLSWGPNYGYTF. CDR3 DNA sequence: TGTGCCAGCAGTTTATCTTGGGGGCCCAACTATGGCTACACCTTC.

This chain links TRBV3-1 (or the pseudogene TRBV3-2) with TRBJ1-3; D gene unclear. Trimming removed 6 bases at V and 0 bases at J, with 3 bases between. Per the germline V gene, CDR1 is LGHDT and CDR2 is YNNKEL (reference sequence). The CDR3 has 12 residues. CDR3 in amino acids: CASSHSGNTIYF. The CDR3 bases are TGTGCCAGCAGTCACTCTGGAAACACCATATATTTT.

The chain carries TRBV11-2 and TRBJ2-1, with TRBD2 as a possible D gene (6 bases). CDR3 length: 17 residues. CDR1 and CDR2 (germline): SGHAT, FQNNGV. V lost 1 base, J lost 8 bases, and 21 bases lay in between. The CDR3 DNA reads TGTGCCAGCAGCTTAGCCCGGGGGTTTGGAGAGCACCATGAGCAGTTCTTC. This translates into CASSLARGFGEHHEQFF.

The rearrangement joins TRBV11-2 to TRBJ2-7; 8 bases agree with TRBD2. In germline, CDR1 is SGHAT, CDR2 FQNNGV. The CDR3 contains 16 residues. Trimming cost V 2 bases and J 2 bases; bases outside gene matches: 8. CDR3 DNA: TGTGCCAGCAGCTTACCCCGGGGGGGGCCCACCTACGAGCAGTACTTC. This sequence encodes CASSLPRGGPTYEQYF.

The gene calls are TRBV11-2 and TRBJ2-7, with D possibly matching TRBD1 (7 bases). Between the trimmed V and J ends, which lost 5 bases and 3 bases, there was a span of 17 bases. This CDR3 comprises 15 residues. The germline gives CDR1 SGHAT, CDR2 FQNNGV. For the CDR3, the DNA is TGTGCCAGCAGCCCGGGGGACAGACTCCACTACGAGCAGTACTTC. It translates to CASSPGDRLHYEQYF.

This chain links TRBV29-1 with TRBJ2-7, with D possibly TRBD2 on 6 matching bases. This CDR3 has 15 amino acids. V shed 4 bases and J shed 6 bases, with 22 bases lying between them. Germline-derived CDR1 and CDR2 are SQVTM and ANQGSEA. This CDR3 is CSVAISMMGGSEQYF. CDR3 nucleotide sequence: TGCAGCGTTGCTATCTCGATGATGGGGGGAAGCGAGCAGTACTTC.